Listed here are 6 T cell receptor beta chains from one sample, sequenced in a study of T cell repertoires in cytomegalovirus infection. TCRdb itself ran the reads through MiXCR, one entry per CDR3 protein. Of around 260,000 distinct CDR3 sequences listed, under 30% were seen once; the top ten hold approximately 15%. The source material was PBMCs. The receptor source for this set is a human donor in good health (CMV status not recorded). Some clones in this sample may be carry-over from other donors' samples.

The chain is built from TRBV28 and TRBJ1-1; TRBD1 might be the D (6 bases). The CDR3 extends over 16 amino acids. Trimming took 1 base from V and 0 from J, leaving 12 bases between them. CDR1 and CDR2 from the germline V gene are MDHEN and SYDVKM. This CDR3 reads CASSLLWDTLNTEAFF. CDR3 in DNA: TGTGCCAGCAGTTTATTATGGGACACCCTGAACACTGAAGCTTTCTTT.

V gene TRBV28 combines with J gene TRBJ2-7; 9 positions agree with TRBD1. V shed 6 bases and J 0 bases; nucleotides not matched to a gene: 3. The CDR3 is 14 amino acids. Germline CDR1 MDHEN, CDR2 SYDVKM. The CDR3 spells CASRRDRASYEQYF. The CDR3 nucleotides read TGTGCCAGCAGGCGGGACAGGGCCTCCTACGAGCAGTACTTC.

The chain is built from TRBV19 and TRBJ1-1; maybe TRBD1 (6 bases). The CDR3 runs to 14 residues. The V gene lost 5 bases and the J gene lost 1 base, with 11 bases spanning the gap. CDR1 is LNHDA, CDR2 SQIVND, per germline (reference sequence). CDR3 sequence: CASSHNRENTEAFF. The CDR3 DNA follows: TGTGCCAGTAGTCATAACAGGGAGAACACTGAAGCTTTCTTT.

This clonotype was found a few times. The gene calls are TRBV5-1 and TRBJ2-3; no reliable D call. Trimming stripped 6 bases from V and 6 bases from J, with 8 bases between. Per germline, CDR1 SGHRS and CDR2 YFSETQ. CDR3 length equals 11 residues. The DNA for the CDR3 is TGCGCCAGCAAGGGTCGGGATACGCAGTATTTT. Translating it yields CASKGRDTQYF.

CDR3 loop: CSARDNVEQYF. CDR3 DNA sequence: TGCAGTGCTAGAGATAATGTAGAGCAGTACTTC. The genes are TRBV20-1 and TRBJ2-7; D is uncertain. The germline V gene has CDR1 DFQATT and CDR2 SNEGSKA (reference sequence). V gave up 0 bases and J gave up 7 bases, with 7 bases separating them. CDR3 length: 11 residues.

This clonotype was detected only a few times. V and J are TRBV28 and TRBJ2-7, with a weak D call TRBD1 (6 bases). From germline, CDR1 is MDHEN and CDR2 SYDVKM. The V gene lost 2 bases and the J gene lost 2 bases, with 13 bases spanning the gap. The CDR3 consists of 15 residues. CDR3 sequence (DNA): TGTGCCAGCAGTTTAGATGCCCCAGGGGCCTACGAGCAGTACTTC. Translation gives CASSLDAPGAYEQYF.